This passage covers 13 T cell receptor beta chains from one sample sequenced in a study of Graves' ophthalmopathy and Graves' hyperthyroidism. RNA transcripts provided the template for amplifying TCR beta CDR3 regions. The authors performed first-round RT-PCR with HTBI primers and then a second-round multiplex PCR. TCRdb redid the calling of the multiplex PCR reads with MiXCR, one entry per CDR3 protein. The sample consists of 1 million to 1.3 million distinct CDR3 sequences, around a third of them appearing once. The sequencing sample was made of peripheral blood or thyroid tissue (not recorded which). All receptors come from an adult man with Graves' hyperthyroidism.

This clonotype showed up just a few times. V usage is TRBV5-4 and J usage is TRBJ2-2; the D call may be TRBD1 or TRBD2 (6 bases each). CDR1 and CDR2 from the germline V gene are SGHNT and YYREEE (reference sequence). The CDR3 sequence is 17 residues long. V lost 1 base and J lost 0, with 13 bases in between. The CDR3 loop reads CASSLTQGGTNTGELFF. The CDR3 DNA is TGTGCCAGCAGCTTGACACAGGGAGGTACGAACACCGGGGAGCTGTTTTTT.

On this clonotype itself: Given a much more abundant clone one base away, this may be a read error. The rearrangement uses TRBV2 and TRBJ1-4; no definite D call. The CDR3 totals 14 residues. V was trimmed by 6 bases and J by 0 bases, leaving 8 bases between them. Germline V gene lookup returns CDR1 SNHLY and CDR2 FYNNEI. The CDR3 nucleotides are TGTGCCAGCAGATGGATTTCAACTAATGAAAAACTGTTTTTT. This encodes CASRWISTNEKLFF.

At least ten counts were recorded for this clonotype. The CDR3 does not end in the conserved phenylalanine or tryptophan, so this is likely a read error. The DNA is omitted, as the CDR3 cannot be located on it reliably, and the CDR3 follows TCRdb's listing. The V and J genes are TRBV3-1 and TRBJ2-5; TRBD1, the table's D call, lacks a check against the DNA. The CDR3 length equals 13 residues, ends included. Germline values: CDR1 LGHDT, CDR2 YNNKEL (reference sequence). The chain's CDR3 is CASSQPGDRPVSY.

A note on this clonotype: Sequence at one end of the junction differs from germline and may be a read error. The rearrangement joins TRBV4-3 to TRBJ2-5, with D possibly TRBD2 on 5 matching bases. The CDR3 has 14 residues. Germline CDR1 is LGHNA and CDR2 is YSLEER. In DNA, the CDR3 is TGCGCCAGCAGCCAAGAACCCGGGGAAGAGACCCAGTGCTTC. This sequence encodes CASSQEPGEETQCF.

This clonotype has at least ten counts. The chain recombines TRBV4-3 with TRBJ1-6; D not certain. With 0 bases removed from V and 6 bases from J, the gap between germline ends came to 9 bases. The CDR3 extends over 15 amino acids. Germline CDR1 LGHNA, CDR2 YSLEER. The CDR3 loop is CASSQDPKPNSPLHF. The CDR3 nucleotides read TGCGCCAGCAGCCAAGATCCAAAGCCTAATTCACCCCTCCACTTT.

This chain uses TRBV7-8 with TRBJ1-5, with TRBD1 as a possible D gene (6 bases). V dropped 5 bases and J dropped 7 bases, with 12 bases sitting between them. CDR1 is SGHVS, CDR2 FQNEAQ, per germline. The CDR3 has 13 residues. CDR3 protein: CASSSDRIQPQHF. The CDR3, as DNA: TGTGCCAGCAGCAGCGACAGGATCCAGCCCCAGCATTTT.

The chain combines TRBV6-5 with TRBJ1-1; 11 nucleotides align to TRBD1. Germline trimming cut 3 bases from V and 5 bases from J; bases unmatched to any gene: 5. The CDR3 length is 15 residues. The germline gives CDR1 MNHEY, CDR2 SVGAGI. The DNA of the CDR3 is TGTGCCAGCAGTTATGCGGGACAGGGGGATACTGAAGCTTTCTTT. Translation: CASSYAGQGDTEAFF.

CDR3 DNA sequence: TGTGCCAGCAGCTCGGGACTAGCTTTCTTT. It encodes CASSSGLAFF. The rearrangement uses TRBV11-2 and TRBJ1-1; D perhaps matches TRBD1 (5 bases). Germline CDR1 SGHAT, CDR2 FQNNGV. The CDR3 consists of 10 residues. Trimming stripped 4 bases from V and 10 bases from J, with 7 bases between. Full variable domain (rest looked up from reference TRBV11-2 and TRBJ1-1): EAGVAQSPRYKIIEKRQSVAFWCNPISGHATLYWYQQILGQGPKLLIQFQNNGVVDDSQLPKDRFSAERLKGVDSTLKIQPAKLEDSAVYLCASSSGLAFFGQGTRLTVV.

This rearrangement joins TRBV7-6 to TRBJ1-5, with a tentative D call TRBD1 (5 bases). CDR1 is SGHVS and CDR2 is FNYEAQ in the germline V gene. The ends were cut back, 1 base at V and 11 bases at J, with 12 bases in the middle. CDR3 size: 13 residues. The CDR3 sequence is CASSLVAWGAQHF. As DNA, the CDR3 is TGTGCCAGCAGCTTAGTGGCTTGGGGGGCCCAGCATTTT.

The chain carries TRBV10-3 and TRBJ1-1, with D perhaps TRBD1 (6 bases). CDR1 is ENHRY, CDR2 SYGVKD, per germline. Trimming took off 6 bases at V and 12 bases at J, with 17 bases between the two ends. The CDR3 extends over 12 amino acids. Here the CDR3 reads CAIRPQGGGTFF. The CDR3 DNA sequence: TGTGCCATCAGACCACAGGGAGGTGGAACTTTCTTT.

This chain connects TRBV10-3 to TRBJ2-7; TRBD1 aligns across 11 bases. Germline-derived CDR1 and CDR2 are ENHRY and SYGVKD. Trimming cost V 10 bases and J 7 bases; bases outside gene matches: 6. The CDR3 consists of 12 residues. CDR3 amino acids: CATGQGAREQYF. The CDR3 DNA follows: TGTGCCACTGGACAGGGGGCGCGAGAGCAGTACTTC.

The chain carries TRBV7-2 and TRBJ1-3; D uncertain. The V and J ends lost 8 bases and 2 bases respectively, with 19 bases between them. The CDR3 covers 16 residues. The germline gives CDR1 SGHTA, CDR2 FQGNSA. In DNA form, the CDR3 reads TGTGCCAGCCGACAAGCTGGGTTGATCGCTGGAAACACCATATATTTT. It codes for CASRQAGLIAGNTIYF.

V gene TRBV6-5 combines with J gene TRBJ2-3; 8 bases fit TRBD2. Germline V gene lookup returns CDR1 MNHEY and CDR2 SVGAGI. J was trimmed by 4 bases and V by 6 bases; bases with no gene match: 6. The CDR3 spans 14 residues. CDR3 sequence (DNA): TGTGCCAGCAGCGGGGGGGCAGGAGCAGATACGCAGTATTTT. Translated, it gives CASSGGAGADTQYF.